These 17 T cell receptor beta chains came from one sample sequenced in a study of cytomegalovirus exposure and HLA in healthy donors. The PCR made use of 60 Vbeta and 13 Jbeta primers. Sequenced by immunoSEQ multiplex PCR; TCRdb stores in-frame clones only, minus some. The table has 95,000 to 150,000 clones, approximately 80% seen once; the top ten hold roughly a tenth. The sample taken for sequencing was PBMCs. All receptors come from a young man in good health and CMV-seropositive.

This clone came up once. V and J are TRBV19 and TRBJ2-7; 8 positions match TRBD1. V lost 6 bases, J lost 0 bases, and 7 bases stayed unmatched. This CDR3 is built from 15 residues. Germline CDR1 LNHDA, CDR2 SQIVND (reference sequence). CDR3 protein: CASSSGQGFSYEQYF. In DNA, the CDR3 is TGTGCCAGTAGCAGTGGACAGGGCTTCTCCTACGAGCAGTACTTC.

This chain connects TRBV29-1 to TRBJ1-2; D uncertain. Germline-derived CDR1 and CDR2 are SQVTM and ANQGSEA. Trimming removed 0 bases from V and 8 bases from J, with 4 bases in between. The CDR3 is 10 residues long. CDR3 coding DNA: TGCAGCGTTGAAGATCAGGGCTACACCTTC. Amino acids: CSVEDQGYTF.

The V call is TRBV18, the J call TRBJ1-1; maybe TRBD1 (5 bases). Germline V CDR1 and CDR2: KGHSH, LQKENI. Trimming removed 3 bases at V and 2 bases at J, with 10 bases between. The CDR3 is 14 residues long. CDR3 sequence: CASSPLTDNTEAFF. Written as DNA, the CDR3 is TGTGCCAGCTCACCGCTGACAGATAACACTGAAGCTTTCTTT.

The J gene is TRBJ2-7, the V gene TRBV6-1; TRBD2 aligns across 9 bases. Germline V lookup: CDR1 MNHNS, CDR2 SASEGT. The CDR3 contains 16 residues. J lost 3 bases, V lost 3 bases, and 9 bases had no gene match. The DNA for the CDR3 is TGTGCCAGCAGTGAGGGTGGGACTAGCAGATACTACGAGCAGTACTTC. Amino acids: CASSEGGTSRYYEQYF.

DNA for the CDR3: TGCGCCAGCACAAGACGACCCGGGGGAGAGCAAGAGACCCAGTACTTC. Translating it yields CASTRRPGGEQETQYF. The V gene is TRBV5-1, the J gene TRBJ2-5; D might be TRBD2 (6 bases). This CDR3 is 16 amino acids long. Trimming removed 6 bases at V and 2 bases at J, with 20 bases between. Germline V gives CDR1 SGHRS, CDR2 YFSETQ.

This clone was seen a few times. V usage is TRBV7-2 and J usage is TRBJ1-2; D is possibly TRBD1 (6 bases). The V end lost 4 bases, the J end lost 11 bases, and 23 bases lay between the germline ends. The CDR3 spans 15 residues. Germline loops: CDR1 SGHTA, CDR2 FQGNSA. In DNA form, the CDR3 reads TGTGCCAGCAGCTGGCCGGGAGCGGGGGCTATTGGGTACACCTTC. Its protein is CASSWPGAGAIGYTF.

V gene TRBV11-3 combines with J gene TRBJ2-3; 10 bases match TRBD2. Germline V gene sequence: CDR1 SGHNT, CDR2 YENEEA. V was pared by 8 bases and J by 4 bases, with 12 bases of the junction left unmatched. CDR3 length equals 16 residues. The CDR3 sequence is CASGSTRLAGPDTQYF. Here the CDR3 DNA reads TGTGCCAGCGGCTCAACTCGACTAGCGGGCCCAGATACGCAGTATTTT.

This clone was seen only a few times. The genes are TRBV30 and TRBJ2-7, with 9 bases lining up with TRBD2. CDR1 and CDR2 (germline): GTSNPN, SVGIG (reference sequence). The CDR3 sequence is 14 residues long. V was pared by 2 bases and J by 4 bases, with 6 bases of the junction left unmatched. The CDR3 protein is CAWSFSTSGYEQYF. For the CDR3, the DNA is TGTGCCTGGAGTTTTTCGACTAGCGGATACGAGCAGTACTTC.

The genes are TRBV7-6 and TRBJ2-2; 8 positions match TRBD2. From germline, CDR1 is SGHVS and CDR2 FNYEAQ. The CDR3 runs 16 residues. Trimming cost V 6 bases and J 0 bases; bases outside gene matches: 6. This chain's CDR3 is CASSPVTSANTGELFF. The CDR3 bases are TGTGCCAGCAGTCCCGTGACTAGCGCGAACACCGGGGAGCTGTTTTTT.

The V and J genes are TRBV4-1 and TRBJ2-2; 7 nucleotides align to TRBD1. Germline V gene data show CDR1 as MGHRA and CDR2 as YSYEKL. The ends lost 1 base at V and 0 bases at J; junction bases unmatched: 11. The CDR3 length is 19 residues. CDR3: CASSQGRGLGLTNTGELFF. CDR3 DNA: TGCGCCAGCAGCCAAGGAAGGGGGCTTGGACTCACGAACACCGGGGAGCTGTTTTTT.

V is TRBV5-1 and J is TRBJ2-3; TRBD1 aligns across 7 bases. CDR1 and CDR2 from the germline V gene are SGHRS and YFSETQ. V lost 4 bases and J lost 6; bases outside the gene matches: 8. The CDR3 has 14 amino acids. Here the CDR3 DNA reads TGCGCCAGCAGCCTCTGGACAGGCCATGATACGCAGTATTTT. This codes for CASSLWTGHDTQYF.

The chain carries TRBV11-2 and TRBJ2-7, with 8 bases fitting TRBD2. After removal of 5 bases from V and 7 bases from J, the junction contained 22 bases not matched to a gene. In germline, CDR1 is SGHAT, CDR2 FQNNGV. The CDR3 is made up of 18 amino acids. This chain's CDR3 is CASSRLYTGPGGVEEQYF. As DNA, the CDR3 is TGTGCCAGCAGCAGACTCTACACAGGGCCGGGGGGGGTTGAAGAGCAGTACTTC.

This chain connects TRBV7-8 to TRBJ1-6; 9 bases match TRBD1. The V segment lost 5 bases and the J segment 9 bases; nucleotides outside the gene matches: 17. Germline V CDR1 and CDR2: SGHVS, FQNEAQ. CDR3 length: 18 residues. CDR3 DNA sequence: TGTGCCAGCAGCCAGCGCCTTAAAACAGGGGGCGTCGGTTCACCCCTCCACTTT. Its translation is CASSQRLKTGGVGSPLHF.

The rearrangement links TRBV28 to TRBJ2-5, with 7 bases aligning to TRBD2. Germline values: CDR1 MDHEN, CDR2 SYDVKM. V lost 5 bases, J lost 4 bases, and 7 bases stayed unmatched. The CDR3 has 14 amino acids. The CDR3 sequence: CASSPLAGAETQYF. The CDR3 DNA follows: TGTGCCAGCAGTCCGTTAGCGGGTGCAGAGACCCAGTACTTC.

The chain links TRBV27 to TRBJ2-7; D remains ambiguous. V gave up 3 bases and J gave up 0 bases, with 9 bases separating them. The CDR3 length is 14 residues. The V gene's germline CDR1 is MNHEY and CDR2 SMNVEV (reference sequence). The CDR3 DNA sequence: TGTGCCAGCAGTTTTGGTTTTAGCTCCTACGAGCAGTACTTC. This translates into CASSFGFSSYEQYF.

The chain joins TRBV7-7 to TRBJ2-7; D call uncertain. Germline lookup yields CDR1 SSHAT and CDR2 FNYEAQ (reference sequence). The V end was cut by 3 bases, the J end by 1 base, with 7 bases between. The CDR3 contains 13 residues. This chain's CDR3 is CASSLRDSYEQYF. CDR3 in DNA: TGTGCCAGCAGCTTGAGAGATTCCTACGAGCAGTACTTC.

This clone was seen a single time. The chain combines TRBV5-1 with TRBJ2-7; D is undetermined. Looked up from germline, CDR1 is SGHRS and CDR2 is YFSETQ. This CDR3 is built from 14 residues. V lost 2 bases, J lost 2 bases, and 11 bases lay in between. This CDR3 reads CASSFREVPYEQYF. The DNA of the CDR3 is TGCGCCAGCAGCTTCAGAGAGGTACCCTACGAGCAGTACTTC.